This passage covers 13 T cell receptor beta chains from one sample sequenced in a study of identical twins. MiXCR, run by TCRdb on the 5' RACE reads, gives a single entry per CDR3 protein. Here the sample spans 1.5 million to 2 million distinct CDR3 sequences, roughly a third being singletons. The sequencing sample was made of cord blood. The receptor set was obtained from a newborn girl in good health.

The rearrangement joins TRBV10-3 to TRBJ2-3; D call uncertain. The CDR3 is 14 residues long. CDR1 ENHRY and CDR2 SYGVKD come from the germline V gene. V shed 3 bases and J shed 1 base, with 8 bases lying between them. CDR3 sequence (DNA): TGTGCCATCAGTGATAAAATCCGCACAGATACGCAGTATTTT. This sequence encodes CAISDKIRTDTQYF.

This rearrangement joins TRBV4-1 to TRBJ2-1; D is unclear. Trimming took off 3 bases at V and 10 bases at J, with 10 bases between the two ends. CDR3 length: 12 amino acids. CDR1 MGHRA and CDR2 YSYEKL come from the germline V gene. The CDR3 region has the DNA TGCGCCAGCAGCCATCACTTGACGGAGCAGTTCTTC. Its translation is CASSHHLTEQFF.

The CDR3 loop reads CASSTTGTQEDNEQFF. CDR3 in DNA: TGTGCCAGCAGCACGACCGGGACCCAAGAAGACAATGAGCAGTTCTTC. The V and J genes are TRBV2 and TRBJ2-1; the D gene could be TRBD1 or TRBD2 (5 bases each). V shed 6 bases and J shed 5 bases, with 20 bases lying between them. The V gene's germline CDR1 is SNHLY and CDR2 FYNNEI. The CDR3 runs 16 residues.

The chain's CDR3 is CASSRRAGPSGVHEQYF. The CDR3 bases are TGTGCCAGCAGCCGACGGGCCGGGCCTAGCGGGGTCCACGAGCAGTACTTC. The chain recombines TRBV7-2 with TRBJ2-7; TRBD2 matches 9 bases. Trimming removed 5 bases from V and 5 bases from J; junction bases left unmatched: 16. Germline loops: CDR1 SGHTA, CDR2 FQGNSA. The CDR3 is 17 amino acids.

V and J are TRBV7-2 and TRBJ2-5; 9 nucleotides align to TRBD2. Germline loops: CDR1 SGHTA, CDR2 FQGNSA. The J segment lost 11 bases and the V segment lost 6 bases, leaving 19 bases of the junction unmatched. The CDR3 has 16 residues. As DNA, the CDR3 is TGTGCCAGCAGGTCATTAGCGGGAGAGCACTACAATGAGCAGTACTTC. This gives the protein CASRSLAGEHYNEQYF.

This chain links TRBV21-1 with TRBJ2-2; the table's D gene call, TRBD1, was not cross checked with the DNA. TRBV21-1 is reported as a pseudogene. This CDR3 has 14 residues. The CDR3 loop reads CASSSTGVTGELFF. CDR3 DNA sequence: TGTGCCAGCAGCAGCACAGGAGTCACCGGGGAGCTGTTTTTT.

The sample holds a few counts of this clonotype. V is TRBV5-1 and J is TRBJ2-7; 9 bases match TRBD1. With 3 bases clipped from V and 0 bases from J, the junction kept 16 bases outside the gene matches. Germline CDR1 reads SGHRS; CDR2 reads YFSETQ. The CDR3 has 19 amino acids. The CDR3 nucleotides read TGCGCCAGCAGCTACTACCGGGACAGGGAACCCTTGTTCTCCTACGAGCAGTACTTC. It codes for CASSYYRDREPLFSYEQYF. The full variable domain, completed using reference TRBV5-1 and TRBJ2-7, is KAGVTQTPRYLIKTRGQQVTLSCSPISGHRSVSWYQQTPGQGLQFLFEYFSETQRNKGNFPGRFSGRQFSNSRSEMNVSTLELGDSALYLCASSYYRDREPLFSYEQYFGPGTRLTVT.

A few counts support this clonotype. Here the CDR3 reads CASRRTRSGSPLHF. Here the CDR3 DNA reads TGTGCCAGCAGACGCACAAGGAGTGGTTCACCCCTCCACTTT. The chain is built from TRBV12-3 or TRBV12-4 and TRBJ1-6; D is undetermined. Trimming left V 6 bases short and J 9 bases short, with 15 bases between. The CDR3 contains 14 residues.

This clonotype turned up a few times. CDR3: CASSSHRDNLYEQYF. DNA for the CDR3: TGTGCCAGCAGTTCCCACCGGGACAACCTGTACGAGCAGTACTTC. The chain joins TRBV28 to TRBJ2-4, with D maybe TRBD1 (6 bases). The J call may be faulty, since TRBJ2-7 better matches the DNA end. The germline CDR1 and CDR2 sequences are MDHEN and SYDVKM. The CDR3 consists of 15 residues.

V is TRBV5-1 and J is TRBJ2-5; the D is unclear. V dropped 2 bases and J dropped 4 bases, with 15 bases sitting between them. Per germline, CDR1 SGHRS and CDR2 YFSETQ. The CDR3 totals 15 residues. The CDR3 is CASSFQTVGRETQYF. The CDR3 region has the DNA TGCGCCAGCAGCTTTCAAACAGTGGGTCGAGAGACCCAGTACTTC. Looking up the rest from reference TRBV5-1 and TRBJ2-5 gives the full variable domain: KAGVTQTPRYLIKTRGQQVTLSCSPISGHRSVSWYQQTPGQGLQFLFEYFSETQRNKGNFPGRFSGRQFSNSRSEMNVSTLELGDSALYLCASSFQTVGRETQYFGPGTRLLVL.

Concerning this clonotype: This may come from a read error, since a much larger clone is one base off. This chain links TRBV20-1 with TRBJ2-1; the match to TRBD2 covers 8 bases. With 3 bases clipped from V and 10 bases from J, the junction kept 8 bases outside the gene matches. Germline V CDR1 and CDR2: DFQATT, SNEGSKA (reference sequence). This CDR3 region has 13 residues. The CDR3 region is CSARRAGAYEQFF. The CDR3 coding sequence is TGCAGTGCTAGGCGAGCGGGAGCCTACGAGCAGTTCTTC.

This clonotype showed up many times. The CDR3 sequence is CASSLFQRDTQYF. The DNA for the CDR3 is TGTGCCAGCAGTTTATTTCAGAGGGATACGCAGTATTTT. The chain uses TRBV27 and TRBJ2-3; D gene uncertain. The V gene lost 1 base and the J gene lost 6 bases, with 8 bases spanning the gap. From germline, CDR1 is MNHEY and CDR2 SMNVEV (reference sequence). The CDR3 contains 13 residues.

The genes are TRBV2 and TRBJ1-5; a possible D gene is TRBD1 (6 bases). Germline CDR1 is SNHLY and CDR2 is FYNNEI. The CDR3 loop spans 16 amino acids. V gave up 2 bases and J gave up 2 bases, with 13 bases separating them. The CDR3 loop reads CASSEQGITGNQPQHF. In DNA, the CDR3 is TGTGCCAGCAGTGAACAGGGGATAACCGGCAATCAGCCCCAGCATTTT. Using reference TRBV2 and TRBJ1-5 for the parts outside the CDR3, the full variable domain is EPEVTQTPSHQVTQMGQEVILRCVPISNHLYFYWYRQILGQKVEFLVSFYNNEISEKSEIFDDQFSVERPDGSNFTLKIRSTKLEDSAMYFCASSEQGITGNQPQHFGDGTRLSIL.